This T cell receptor beta chain was recovered during a study of post-analysis software for immune sequencing data. About the research overall: In terms of disease course, relapsing-remitting, secondary progressive and progressive-relapsing multiple sclerosis were included.

As to this clonotype: The antigen is undetermined.

Study observations and caveats: Significantly lower normalized Chao1 diversity was found in patients with multiple sclerosis relative to controls.

The TCR beta cDNA libraries contained unique molecular identifiers. Starting from roughly 1.1 to 9.2 million T cells, the study yielded 460,000 or so cDNA molecules. TCRdb reprocessed the PCR reads via MiXCR and lists one record per CDR3 protein. The table has 700,000 to 900,000 distinct CDR3 sequences, 35% to 55% seen once. Sequenced material: blood. The sequence derives from a girl aged 10 to 17 with multiple sclerosis.

The DNA for the CDR3 is TGTGCCAGCAGCCTTCCAAGCCGGGATACGCAGTATTTT. Translating it yields CASSLPSRDTQYF. The chain joins TRBV28 to TRBJ2-3, with no clear D. Trimming cost V 6 bases and J 6 bases, with 13 bases left between them. The CDR3 is made up of 13 amino acids. The germline CDR1 and CDR2 sequences are MDHEN and SYDVKM. Combining the CDR3 with reference TRBV28 and TRBJ2-3 gives the whole variable domain DVKVTQSSRYLVKRTGEKVFLECVQDMDHENMFWYRQDPGLGLRLIYFSYDVKMKEKGDIPEGYSVSREKKERFSLILESASTNQTSMYLCASSLPSRDTQYFGPGTRLTVL.